This TCR beta chain was documented in a study of Tregs in tolerant kidney transplant recipients. Thawed PBMCs were FACS-sorted into unstimulated CD4+CD25+CD127- regulatory T cells, CD4+CD25- non-regulatory cells, CD4 and CD8 cells. The table came from immunoSEQ multiplex PCR; TCRdb's copy has only in-frame clones and leaves some out. The table lists roughly 69,000 clones, about 89% of them singletons, with approximately 0.4% in the top ten. Germline values: CDR1 MNHEY, CDR2 SMNVEV (reference sequence). V shed 0 bases and J shed 10 bases, with 12 bases lying between them. The CDR3 runs 14 residues. Study-level results: Expanding Tregs on activated donor B cells appeared to best identify donor-specific TCRbeta clones. For some patients, primers changed over time, blocking nucleotide-level comparison.

Concerning this clone: The antigen remains undetermined.

Source: CD4+ T cells from blood, taken before the transplant. This TCR came from a human donor who received a combined kidney and bone marrow transplant. J is TRBJ1-4 and V is TRBV27; no clear D. In DNA, the CDR3 is TGTGCCAGCAGTTTATCGACCCTCGGCGGAAAACTGTTTTTT. Amino acids: CASSLSTLGGKLFF.